A single sample gave rise to the 18 T cell receptor beta chains below, sequenced in a study of human T cells and chemical hapten exposure. Stated time point: pre-sensitization, week 0. Treatment described: therapeutic diphenylcyclopropenone sensitization with weekly scalp DPC. TCRdb recomputed calls from the RACE reads with MiXCR, one row per CDR3 protein. The sample lists about 39,000 distinct CDR3 sequences; 9.5% to 15% were seen once. This sample comprised whole blood, obtained in connection with sensitization to the hapten diphenylcyclopropenone (DPC). The receptor set was obtained from a woman under 40 with alopecia areata. Some clones in this sample may be carry-over from other donors' samples.

The chain combines TRBV20-1 with TRBJ2-3, with TRBD2 identical over 11 bases. The CDR3 is 14 residues long. With 3 bases clipped from V and 3 bases from J, the junction kept 2 bases outside the gene matches. Germline CDR1 and CDR2: DFQATT and SNEGSKA (reference sequence). CDR3 residues: CSARSSGRTDTQYF. In DNA form, the CDR3 reads TGCAGTGCTAGGTCTAGCGGGAGGACAGATACGCAGTATTTT.

The V and J genes are TRBV6-4 and TRBJ2-5; D call uncertain. Germline V gene lookup returns CDR1 MRHNA and CDR2 SNTAGT. The CDR3 covers 16 residues. V was pared by 2 bases and J by 1 base, with 14 bases between. In DNA form, the CDR3 reads TGTGCCAGCAGTGACGCGAGTTTCGCTTTCCAAGAGACCCAGTACTTC. Translated, it gives CASSDASFAFQETQYF.

This clonotype was observed a few times. The chain joins TRBV20-1 to TRBJ2-7; 10 bases fit TRBD2. Germline CDR1 reads DFQATT; CDR2 reads SNEGSKA (reference sequence). Trimming took 0 bases from V and 0 from J; bases not matched to a gene: 14. The CDR3 sequence is 19 residues long. CDR3 residues: CSARDLLAGSSQSSYEQYF. The CDR3 DNA reads as TGCAGTGCTAGAGATCTACTAGCGGGATCTTCTCAAAGCTCCTACGAGCAGTACTTC.

Many counts were recorded for this clonotype. The chain combines TRBV4-3 with TRBJ2-1; a possible D gene is TRBD2 (6 bases). The CDR3 extends over 18 amino acids. With 0 bases removed from V and 3 bases from J, the gap between germline ends came to 18 bases. Looked up from germline, CDR1 is LGHNA and CDR2 is YSLEER. The CDR3: CASSQDRAGSLVYNEQFF. As DNA, the CDR3 is TGCGCCAGCAGCCAAGATCGGGCCGGGAGTCTGGTCTACAATGAGCAGTTCTTC.

This rearrangement joins TRBV12-3 or TRBV12-4 to TRBJ1-5, with 8 bases fitting TRBD1. There are 15 residues in the CDR3. The V gene end was trimmed by 6 bases and the J gene end by 2 bases; junction bases not matched to a gene: 6. The CDR3 spells CASRMGTGGNQPQHF. For the CDR3, the DNA is TGTGCCAGCAGAATGGGGACAGGTGGCAATCAGCCCCAGCATTTT.

This clonotype was detected only a few times. The V gene is TRBV6-2 or TRBV6-3, the J gene TRBJ2-5; no reliable D call. CDR3 length equals 15 residues. V was clipped by 8 bases and J by 0 bases, with 16 bases between them. Germline V CDR1 and CDR2: MNHEY, SVGEGT. In DNA, the CDR3 is TGTGCCAGCTCCCTTCGCTCCACAAACCAAGAGACCCAGTACTTC. Translation: CASSLRSTNQETQYF.

This clonotype was detected ten times or more. The chain uses TRBV3-1 and TRBJ1-2; D is ambiguous. The CDR3 loop spans 14 amino acids. The V gene's germline CDR1 is LGHDT and CDR2 YNNKEL (reference sequence). The germline V and J ends were trimmed by 7 bases and 6 bases, with 18 bases remaining between them. The DNA of the CDR3 is TGTGCCAGCACCCCAATGATAGGGTCGGATGGCTACACCTTC. It is translated as CASTPMIGSDGYTF.

The rearrangement joins TRBV29-1 to TRBJ2-1; 11 bases align to TRBD1. Germline CDR1 and CDR2: SQVTM and ANQGSEA. The V gene end was trimmed by 5 bases and the J gene end by 7 bases; junction bases not matched to a gene: 10. The CDR3 is 15 amino acids. The CDR3 loop is CSVHFRDRGVNEQFF. The CDR3 nucleotides are TGCAGCGTTCATTTCCGGGACAGGGGGGTGAATGAGCAGTTCTTC.

This clonotype appeared a few times. The chain recombines TRBV29-1 with TRBJ2-2; D might be TRBD2 (6 bases). This CDR3 spans 12 amino acids. V gave up 7 bases and J gave up 15 bases, with 21 bases separating them. Per the germline V gene, CDR1 is SQVTM and CDR2 is ANQGSEA. Here the CDR3 DNA reads TGCAGCGCTGGCCCCATCGGGGAGGAAATGTTTTTT. Protein: CSAGPIGEEMFF.

At least ten counts were recorded for this clonotype. V usage is TRBV7-6 and J usage is TRBJ2-1, with D unresolved. The V end lost 1 base, the J end lost 5 bases, and 12 bases lay between the germline ends. CDR1 is SGHVS and CDR2 is FNYEAQ in the germline V gene. The CDR3 length is 15 residues. CDR3 bases: TGTGCCAGCAGCTTAGAGGGTAGATCGGACAATGAGCAGTTCTTC. This codes for CASSLEGRSDNEQFF.

This clonotype was counted between two and nine times. The gene calls are TRBV12-3 or TRBV12-4 and TRBJ2-3; 15 positions match TRBD2. The CDR3 has 18 residues. V trimming: 5 bases; J trimming: 2 bases; junction bases outside the gene matches: 8. Here the CDR3 DNA reads TGTGCCAGCAGTCTTCGGACTAGCGGGAGGGAAACCACAGATACGCAGTATTTT. It encodes CASSLRTSGRETTDTQYF.

This clonotype was seen only a few times. The V call is TRBV18, the J call TRBJ2-3; 9 bases are a match to TRBD1. Germline assignment: CDR1 KGHSH and CDR2 LQKENI. The CDR3 sequence is 15 residues long. J was trimmed by 3 bases and V by 3 bases; bases with no gene match: 4. CDR3 protein: CASSPTGTGTDTQYF. CDR3 DNA: TGTGCCAGCTCACCCACCGGGACAGGGACAGATACGCAGTATTTT.

This clonotype was seen at least ten times. The chain links TRBV18 to TRBJ2-1; TRBD2 agrees at 8 bases. The junction had 9 bases not matched to a gene; V was cut back by 4 bases and J by 7 bases. The CDR3 spans 15 residues. Germline V CDR1 and CDR2: KGHSH, LQKENI. This CDR3 reads CASSLQAGAGNEQFF. The CDR3 DNA sequence: TGTGCCAGCTCACTACAAGCGGGAGCGGGGAATGAGCAGTTCTTC. Together with reference TRBV18 and TRBJ2-1, the CDR3 gives the full variable domain: NAGVMQNPRHLVRRRGQEARLRCSPMKGHSHVYWYRQLPEEGLKFMVYLQKENIIDESGMPKERFSAEFPKEGPSILRIQQVVRGDSAAYFCASSLQAGAGNEQFFGPGTRLTVL.

This clonotype was seen many times. The chain employs TRBV7-2 and TRBJ2-6; unclear D gene. The V and J ends lost 2 bases and 0 bases respectively, with 8 bases between them. Germline CDR1 and CDR2: SGHTA and FQGNSA. This CDR3 is 16 amino acids long. This CDR3 is CASSLLMGSGANVLTF. DNA of the CDR3: TGTGCCAGCAGCTTACTCATGGGCTCTGGGGCCAACGTCCTGACTTTC.

This clonotype was detected only a few times. The chain joins TRBV6-1 to TRBJ1-2; D ambiguous. Germline CDR1 is MNHNS and CDR2 is SASEGT. Trimming stripped 2 bases from V and 5 bases from J, with 18 bases between. This CDR3 spans 16 amino acids. The CDR3 bases are TGTGCCAGCAGTGAAACCCCACCGGGGTCTGGGTATGGCTACACCTTC. Protein product: CASSETPPGSGYGYTF.

There are many counts of this clonotype. This chain connects TRBV6-2 or TRBV6-3 to TRBJ2-2, with D perhaps given as TRBD1 or TRBD2 (5 bases each). Germline values: CDR1 MNHEY, CDR2 SVGEGT. The V end was cut by 6 bases, the J end by 6 bases, with 8 bases between. The CDR3 is 12 amino acids. The CDR3 DNA sequence: TGTGCCAGCAGATGGGGGTCCGGGGAGCTGTTTTTT. Translation gives CASRWGSGELFF.

This clonotype appeared a few times. The V call is TRBV29-1, the J call TRBJ1-3, with TRBD1 matching 7 bases. Trimming at V came to 7 bases and at J to 4 bases, leaving 7 bases not matched to a gene. CDR1 is SQVTM and CDR2 is ANQGSEA in the germline V gene. CDR3 length: 13 amino acids. CDR3 nucleotides: TGCAGCGCCAGGGACAGTTGGGGAAACACCATATATTTT. Translating it yields CSARDSWGNTIYF.

This clonotype was recorded many times. V usage is TRBV6-6 and J usage is TRBJ2-3; 8 positions agree with TRBD1. V trimming: 6 bases; J trimming: 3 bases; junction bases outside the gene matches: 8. Germline V gene sequence: CDR1 MNHNY, CDR2 SVGAGI (reference sequence). The CDR3 runs 15 residues. CDR3: CASSPRDRSTDTQYF. The CDR3, as DNA: TGTGCCAGCAGCCCCCGGGACAGGTCTACAGATACGCAGTATTTT.